A selection of T cell receptor beta chains follows, all from one sample in a study of T-cell reconstitution after alpha-beta-depleted transplantation in children. Each CDR3 protein is one row after TCRdb ran MiXCR on the PCR reads. The table has approximately 230,000 distinct CDR3 sequences, 20% to 30% seen once; the top ten hold over 2.5%. Sequenced material: PBMCs, taken before TCRalphabeta/CD19-depleted stem cell transplant. These receptors came from a girl aged 2-10 years with Fanconi anemia, due to receive a stem cell transplant. Both conserved end residues are part of each CDR3. D genes are given only for firm matches.

d_gene,j_gene,v_gene,CDR3aa
TRBD1,TRBJ2-4,TRBV29-1,CSVDGTGGTDIQYF
TRBD2,TRBJ2-1,TRBV7-3,CASSSSGGGPNEQFF
TRBD1,TRBJ2-7,TRBV29-1,CSVVTTGGEQYF
NA,TRBJ2-4,TRBV28,CASSFTHMGLQYF
TRBD1,TRBJ1-1,TRBV29-1,CSVRTGGSTEAFF
TRBD1,TRBJ1-2,TRBV28,CASRSGQGASDGYTF
TRBD1,TRBJ1-2,TRBV27,CASSPGQGKTHGYTF
TRBD2,TRBJ2-1,TRBV6-5,CASSGLAGVYNEQFF
NA,TRBJ1-1,TRBV7-3,CASSLGGWTEAFF
TRBD2,TRBJ2-1,TRBV24-1,CATSDLIATRTSDNEHFF
NA,TRBJ2-3,TRBV30,CAWSLAGDTDTQYF
TRBD1,TRBJ1-2,TRBV24-1,CATSDPRTGVDYGYTF
NA,TRBJ2-3,TRBV29-1,CSVEPTTSDTQYF
TRBD2,TRBJ2-3,TRBV7-3,CASSSGLAGEKTTDTQYF
TRBD2,TRBJ2-7,TRBV29-1,CSARLAGSYEQYF
TRBD2,TRBJ2-1,TRBV7-3,CASSFQGTSSYNEQFF
NA,TRBJ2-7,TRBV29-1,CSVSFLRAGPSYEQYF
NA,TRBJ1-1,TRBV15,CATSRDRVGDAFF
NA,TRBJ2-1,TRBV5-4,CASSLTRGSYNEQFF
TRBD2,TRBJ2-3,TRBV29-1,CGTPGLAPDTQYF
NA,TRBJ2-1,TRBV20-1,CSANMVQVEQFF
NA,TRBJ2-2,TRBV12-3/TRBV12-4,CASSSGTTTNTGELFF
NA,TRBJ2-2,TRBV4-2,CASSQTGTGELFF
TRBD2,TRBJ2-7,TRBV27,CASSGGTSGRDEQYF
NA,TRBJ2-2,TRBV5-2,CASNDATKFGLAGITGELFF
NA,TRBJ2-7,TRBV9,CASSVAPDVYEQYF
NA,TRBJ1-2,TRBV7-2,CASSLVRDYGYTF
TRBD1,TRBJ1-5,TRBV12-3/TRBV12-4,CASSEGQGATPNQPQHF
NA,TRBJ2-5,TRBV29-1,CSVEWGDQETQYF
TRBD1,TRBJ2-5,TRBV18,CASSIQGIETQYF
NA,TRBJ2-7,TRBV9,CASSVDEGRQYF
NA,TRBJ1-1,TRBV20-1,CSARDGLSTEAFF
NA,TRBJ2-3,TRBV20-1,CSARRTGVLDTQYF
NA,TRBJ1-2,TRBV20-1,CSASIGDGYTF
TRBD2,TRBJ2-1,TRBV6-2/TRBV6-3,CASRTSGRGEQFF
NA,TRBJ2-7,TRBV20-1,CSARGVGKSYEQYF
NA,TRBJ2-1,TRBV6-1,CASSEASGHWDNEQFF
NA,TRBJ2-7,TRBV19,CVSSPRTTTYEQYF
NA,TRBJ2-5,TRBV12-3/TRBV12-4,CASTPGTPRTQYF
NA,TRBJ2-3,TRBV21-1,CASSKASTDTQYF